The rows below give T cell receptor beta chains drawn from one sample of a study of cytomegalovirus exposure and HLA in healthy donors. The assay was immunoSEQ multiplex PCR, and TCRdb's table has in-frame clones only and misses some. This table holds 65,000 to 100,000 clones, 79% found once. Input material: PBMCs. The receptors stem from a woman between 40 and 50 years old in good health and CMV-seropositive. The CDR3 runs from the conserved cysteine through the conserved F or W. Each record gives: D gene, clone size, V gene, J gene, CDR3 protein, CDR3 DNA. A D gene is named only where the DNA matches it firmly. Some rows mark clone size as missing; the rest say once, few, many or name a class of expanded clone.

>.|.|TRBV9|TRBJ1-2
CASSVASGWYTF
TGTGCCAGCAGCGTAGCTTCAGGGTGGTACACCTTC
>TRBD1|.|TRBV2|TRBJ1-3
CASSTLGQVSGNTIYF
TGTGCCAGCAGTACCTTGGGACAGGTCTCTGGAAACACCATATATTTT
>.|.|TRBV4-2|TRBJ2-4
CASSQEWQAANKNIQYF
TGTGCCAGCAGCCAAGAGTGGCAAGCGGCAAACAAAAACATTCAGTACTTC
>TRBD2|.|TRBV30|TRBJ2-7
CAWSVSLTGGNEQYF
TGTGCCTGGAGTGTATCTCTAACCGGGGGGAACGAGCAGTACTTC
>TRBD1|.|TRBV19|TRBJ1-5
CASSPGTVSNQPQHF
TGTGCCAGTAGTCCCGGGACAGTTAGCAATCAGCCCCAGCATTTT
>.|.|TRBV2|TRBJ1-1
CASRKSPGLNTEAFF
TGTGCCAGTCGAAAAAGCCCAGGCCTGAACACTGAAGCTTTCTTT
>TRBD2|.|TRBV4-3|TRBJ2-5
CASSLGGNRVETQYF
TGCGCCAGCAGCCTCGGGGGGAATAGGGTGGAGACCCAGTACTTC
>TRBD1|few|TRBV6-5|TRBJ1-1
CASSYDRDEAFF
TGTGCCAGCAGCTACGACAGGGACGAAGCTTTCTTT
>.|few|TRBV4-3|TRBJ1-2
CASSQVGENYGYTF
TGCGCCAGCAGCCAAGTGGGAGAAAACTATGGCTACACCTTC
>TRBD2|.|TRBV19|TRBJ2-3
CASFPRGLVSTDTQYF
TGTGCCAGTTTCCCCCGCGGACTAGTTAGCACAGATACGCAGTATTTT
>.|.|TRBV6-5|TRBJ2-7
CATGSYEQYF
TGTGCCACAGGTTCCTACGAGCAGTACTTC
>.|.|TRBV27|TRBJ2-1
CASSPRRDNEQFF
TGTGCCAGCAGCCCCCGGCGGGACAATGAGCAGTTCTTC
>TRBD2|once|TRBV2|TRBJ2-7
CASSELPGTSGIVSLSNEQYF
TGTGCCAGCAGTGAATTACCTGGGACTAGCGGGATTGTGTCCCTCTCCAACGAGCAGTACTTC
>.|.|TRBV7-9|TRBJ1-4
CASSLNREKLFF
TGTGCCAGCAGCTTAAACCGGGAAAAACTGTTTTTT
>.|.|TRBV18|TRBJ2-2
CASSPPGAADTGELFF
TGTGCCAGCTCACCACCGGGGGCCGCGGACACCGGGGAGCTGTTTTTT
>TRBD1|few|TRBV6-5|TRBJ1-2
CASSLTGGRGYTF
TGTGCCAGCAGCCTCACAGGGGGTCGTGGCTACACCTTC
>TRBD2|few|TRBV19|TRBJ2-1
CASRPLLAGDRNEQFF
TGTGCCAGTAGGCCCCTACTAGCGGGAGATCGCAATGAGCAGTTCTTC
>.|.|TRBV28|TRBJ2-1
CASSLQGREQFF
TGTGCCAGCAGTCTTCAGGGGAGAGAGCAGTTCTTC
>TRBD2|once|TRBV2|TRBJ2-1
CASSALAGGPYNEQFF
TGTGCCAGCAGTGCACTAGCGGGAGGACCCTACAATGAGCAGTTCTTC
>TRBD2|.|TRBV28|TRBJ2-5
CASSPGLAGGRVETQYF
TGTGCCAGCAGTCCGGGACTAGCGGGAGGGCGGGTGGAGACCCAGTACTTC
>.|.|TRBV20-1|TRBJ2-7
CSAPLAEQYF
TGCAGTGCCCCCCTGGCAGAGCAGTACTTC
>.|.|TRBV19|TRBJ1-5
CASSIGPGGEPQHF
TGTGCCAGTAGTATAGGCCCGGGAGGAGAGCCCCAGCATTTT
>TRBD2|.|TRBV7-2|TRBJ2-6
CASSFGAGPSGANVLTF
TGTGCCAGCAGCTTCGGAGCGGGGCCCTCTGGGGCCAACGTCCTGACTTTC
>.|.|TRBV6-4|TRBJ1-1
CASSAGTPEDTEAFF
TGTGCCAGCAGCGCTGGGACACCGGAGGATACTGAAGCTTTCTTT
>.|.|TRBV29-1|TRBJ2-2
CSGRAGNTGELFF
TGCAGCGGGAGGGCAGGGAACACCGGGGAGCTGTTTTTT
>.|few|TRBV9|TRBJ1-1
CASSAGRDTEAFF
TGTGCCAGCAGCGCGGGTCGGGACACTGAAGCTTTCTTT
>TRBD2|.|TRBV7-3|TRBJ2-5
CASSLTGAAGETQYF
TGTGCCAGCAGCTTAACAGGCGCAGCGGGGGAGACCCAGTACTTC
>TRBD1|once|TRBV7-2|TRBJ1-2
CASSPDRVGGYTF
TGTGCCAGCAGCCCCGACAGGGTCGGTGGCTACACCTTC
>.|.|TRBV29-1|TRBJ2-7
CSGASSNYEQYF
TGCAGCGGGGCATCAAGTAACTACGAGCAGTACTTC
>.|.|TRBV28|TRBJ2-1
CASSLGGGGSYDEQFF
TGTGCCAGCAGTTTAGGGGGGGGCGGGAGTTACGATGAGCAGTTCTTC
>.|.|TRBV21-1|TRBJ1-3
CASTPPVGYSGNTIYF
TGTGCCAGCACCCCACCCGTCGGTTACTCTGGAAACACCATATATTTT
>.|once|TRBV18|TRBJ2-7
CASSPLEGVDEQYF
TGTGCCAGCTCACCCTTAGAGGGAGTCGACGAGCAGTACTTC
>TRBD1|.|TRBV4-3|TRBJ1-4
CASSQSGTGNEKLFF
TGCGCCAGCAGCCAATCCGGGACAGGGAATGAAAAACTGTTTTTT
>.|.|TRBV7-2|TRBJ1-1
CASSFGLNTEAFF
TGTGCCAGCAGCTTTGGCCTGAACACTGAAGCTTTCTTT
>.|.|TRBV27|TRBJ2-7
CASSLSYAHEQYF
TGTGCCAGCAGTTTATCCTATGCCCACGAGCAGTACTTC
>TRBD1|few|TRBV10-2|TRBJ2-3
CASSDWTGADTQYF
TGCGCCAGCAGTGACTGGACAGGGGCAGATACGCAGTATTTT
>.|.|TRBV10-1|TRBJ1-1
CASSPSVNTEAFF
TGCGCCAGTTCCCCCAGCGTGAACACTGAAGCTTTCTTT
>TRBD2|.|TRBV2|TRBJ2-2
CASSTNRRAGGIFGELFF
TGTGCCAGCAGTACCAACAGACGAGCGGGGGGAATTTTCGGGGAGCTGTTTTTT
>.|.|TRBV18|TRBJ1-1
CASSPSSGRVNTEAFF
TGTGCCAGCTCACCAAGTTCTGGCAGGGTAAACACTGAAGCTTTCTTT
>.|.|TRBV29-1|TRBJ2-7
CSVARDTPYEQYF
TGCAGCGTGGCACGGGACACACCATACGAGCAGTACTTC
>.|.|TRBV7-2|TRBJ1-5
CASSLGETEINQPQHF
TGTGCCAGCAGCTTAGGTGAGACAGAGATTAATCAGCCCCAGCATTTT
>TRBD2|.|TRBV4-2|TRBJ2-7
CASSQDTSGGPLREQYF
TGTGCCAGCAGCCAAGATACTAGCGGGGGCCCCTTGCGCGAGCAGTACTTC
>.|.|TRBV23-1|TRBJ2-2
CASSQFRVEDTGELFF
TGCGCCAGCAGTCAATTCAGGGTAGAGGACACCGGGGAGCTGTTTTTT
>.|.|TRBV30|TRBJ2-3
CASGLYTQYF
TGTGCCTCCGGACTTTATACGCAGTATTTT
>TRBD2|.|TRBV19|TRBJ2-3
CASSKIAGGVTDTQYF
TGTGCCAGTAGCAAGATAGCGGGAGGCGTCACAGATACGCAGTATTTT
>TRBD1|few|TRBV27|TRBJ1-6
CASSLGTVYNSPLHF
TGTGCCAGCAGTTTAGGGACAGTCTATAATTCACCCCTCCACTTT
>.|.|TRBV6-1|TRBJ2-5
CASSERGGQETQYF
TGTGCCAGCAGTGAAAGGGGGGGCCAAGAGACCCAGTACTTC
>.|.|TRBV27|TRBJ2-3
CASSLNSPYTDTQYF
TGTGCCAGCAGTTTAAACTCTCCGTACACAGATACGCAGTATTTT
>.|.|TRBV27|TRBJ2-7
CASSLAGFYEQYF
TGTGCCAGCAGTTTAGCGGGGTTCTACGAGCAGTACTTC
>.|once|TRBV21-1|TRBJ1-5
CASSKADRMSNQPQHF
TGTGCCAGCAGCAAAGCCGACAGGATGAGCAATCAGCCCCAGCATTTT
>.|.|TRBV30|TRBJ2-1
CAWSVRDEQFF
TGTGCCTGGAGTGTACGGGATGAGCAGTTCTTC
>.|.|TRBV4-1|TRBJ2-7
CASSQGVDYEQYF
TGCGCCAGCAGCCAAGGAGTTGACTACGAGCAGTACTTC
>.|.|TRBV15|TRBJ1-2
CATSRDNGHYGYTF
TGTGCCACCAGCAGAGATAATGGACATTATGGCTACACCTTC
>.|.|TRBV19|TRBJ2-7
CASSIGGDNYEQYF
TGTGCCAGTAGTATAGGCGGCGATAACTACGAGCAGTACTTC
>.|.|TRBV30|TRBJ1-2
CALLGGMGGYTF
TGTGCCCTGCTCGGAGGGATGGGTGGCTACACCTTC
>.|.|TRBV4-2|TRBJ1-3
CASSQGLLVGNTIYF
TGTGCCAGCAGCCAAGGGCTCCTGGTGGGAAACACCATATATTTT
>TRBD1|.|TRBV5-3|TRBJ1-2
CAPGTGENYGYTF
TGTGCCCCCGGGACAGGGGAGAACTATGGCTACACCTTC
>TRBD1|.|TRBV19|TRBJ2-7
CASSRDSPYEQYF
TGTGCCAGTAGTCGGGACAGCCCCTACGAGCAGTACTTC
>.|.|TRBV6-5|TRBJ1-4
CASSYSFPNTNEKLFF
TGTGCCAGCAGTTACTCGTTCCCGAACACGAATGAAAAACTGTTTTTT
>.|few|TRBV6-5|TRBJ1-2
CASGDTFRDGYTF
TGTGCCAGCGGGGACACCTTTAGAGATGGCTACACCTTC